This is a list of T cell receptor beta chains from one sample in a study of blood T cell repertoires in COVID-19. Here immunoSEQ multiplex PCR was the method, and the copy in TCRdb shows in-frame clones only, minus some. The sample contains about 240,000 clones, around 87% of which appear only once. Specimen: peripheral blood. Receptors originate from a man in his 60s who had recovered from COVID-19. The CDR3 runs from the conserved cysteine through the conserved F or W.

TRBV3-1/TRBV3-2 | CASSQGLGGGTNEQFF
TRBV19 | CAILDRANYGYTF
TRBV5-6 | CASSTTTGRIGETQYF
TRBV30 | CAWRKPGQGVGELFF
TRBV28 | CASSRDSNSPLHF
TRBV6-5 | CASSSDTAGNTIYF
TRBV18 | CASSPKDSSSNQPQHF
TRBV10-3 | CAISDDLGQDSGNTIYF
TRBV6-5 | CASSKWRDTEAFF
TRBV19 | CASRGNRPEGEQYF
TRBV5-1 | CASSPGDPNTEAFF
TRBV12-5 | CASGLPGQLINYTF
TRBV5-1 | CASSKGTPGQGYTF
TRBV12-5 | CASGSVGTFF
TRBV28 | CASSSAGGAQPQHF
TRBV9 | CASSAILAGLSDTQYF
TRBV14 | CASSHWTGGGTDTQYF
TRBV4-1 | CASSQVEGTSPLHF
TRBV13 | CASSSGTSGFSEFF
TRBV5-1 | CASSLGSTGRPYEQYF
TRBV5-1 | CASSALRRTVINYGYTF
TRBV19 | CASSAPGLEQPQHF
TRBV5-1 | CASSSRTTGTGSSPLHF
TRBV9 | CASSAWDREVNEQHF
TRBV7-9 | CASRPRPPEVDEQYF